The clone carrying this TCR beta chain appeared once. Method: immunoSEQ multiplex PCR; TCRdb's copy keeps in-frame clones and lacks some. Among about 72,000 clones listed, roughly 91% were seen once. The source of the sample is a study of T cell changes during pregnancy in multiple sclerosis. The CDR3 totals 16 residues. CDR1 SGHRS and CDR2 YFSETQ come from the germline V gene. V shed 0 bases and J shed 4 bases, with 16 bases lying between them. This material consisted of peripheral blood, taken in the third trimester of pregnancy. The sequence was collected from a female donor in good health, enrolled as a control in a pregnancy study. This chain joins TRBV5-1 and TRBJ1-2, with D tentatively TRBD1 (5 bases). CDR3: CASSLGTHSASYGYTF. CDR3 sequence (DNA): TGCGCCAGCAGCTTGGGGACACATTCGGCTTCCTATGGCTACACCTTC.